These 16 T cell receptor beta chains were all obtained from the same sample, sequenced in a study of blood T cell repertoires in COVID-19. Generated by immunoSEQ multiplex PCR, the TCRdb table keeps only in-frame clones and is missing some. The repertoire holds 120,000 or so clones, with 65% to 90% as singletons. Sequenced: peripheral blood. These TCRs come from a man at least 80 years old with active or convalescent COVID-19.

The chain uses TRBV10-1 and TRBJ2-1; TRBD1 agrees at 8 bases. The germline V gene has CDR1 WNHNN and CDR2 SYGVQD (reference sequence). The CDR3 contains 14 residues. V lost 10 bases and J lost 4; bases outside the gene matches: 9. The CDR3 region is CAKAWDRIYNEQFF. In DNA, the CDR3 is TGCGCCAAGGCCTGGGACAGGATATACAATGAGCAGTTCTTC.

V gene TRBV5-6 combines with J gene TRBJ1-4; D might be TRBD1 (6 bases). Germline V CDR1 and CDR2: SGHDT, YYEEEE. V gave up 2 bases and J gave up 0 bases, with 11 bases separating them. There are 16 residues in the CDR3. The chain's CDR3 is CASSFYPGATNEKLFF. The CDR3 region has the DNA TGTGCCAGCAGCTTCTATCCAGGGGCAACTAATGAAAAACTGTTTTTT.

The rearrangement joins TRBV15 to TRBJ2-2; D perhaps matches TRBD1 (7 bases). V lost 1 base and J 2 bases, leaving 23 bases between the germline ends. The CDR3 consists of 20 residues. CDR1 LNHNV and CDR2 YYDKDF come from the germline V gene (reference sequence). CDR3 region: CATSRADEWRGPPNTGELFF. DNA for the CDR3: TGTGCCACCAGCAGAGCTGACGAATGGAGGGGGCCCCCAAACACCGGGGAGCTGTTTTTT.

This clone was observed a handful of times. The chain couples TRBV5-1 to TRBJ2-7; 7 nucleotides line up with TRBD2. CDR1 SGHRS and CDR2 YFSETQ come from the germline V gene. The CDR3 consists of 15 residues. V shed 3 bases and J 2 bases; nucleotides not matched to a gene: 8. The CDR3 nucleotides read TGCGCCAGCAGCTCGAGCGGGGACGCAACCTACGAGCAGTACTTC. Its translation: CASSSSGDATYEQYF.

The gene calls are TRBV9 and TRBJ2-5; 8 nucleotides align to TRBD2. CDR1 SGDLS and CDR2 YYNGEE come from the germline V gene. The CDR3 runs 16 residues. V lost 2 bases, J lost 5 bases, and 11 bases stayed unmatched. The CDR3 protein is CASSVSGTSVWETQYF. The CDR3 DNA reads TGTGCCAGCAGCGTTTCCGGGACTAGTGTATGGGAGACCCAGTACTTC.

This clone was observed once. J is TRBJ2-1 and V is TRBV5-1; tentatively, D is TRBD2 (5 bases). V gave up 0 bases and J gave up 0 bases, with 7 bases separating them. CDR3 length: 15 residues. CDR1 and CDR2 from the germline V gene are SGHRS and YFSETQ. The CDR3 is CASSLERVSYNEQFF. The CDR3 DNA reads TGCGCCAGCAGCTTGGAGAGGGTCTCCTACAATGAGCAGTTCTTC.

The chain uses TRBV7-9 and TRBJ2-5, with 7 bases matching TRBD1. The CDR3 spans 14 residues. From germline, CDR1 is SEHNR and CDR2 FQNEAQ (reference sequence). After removal of 6 bases from V and 5 bases from J, the junction contained 9 bases not matched to a gene. The CDR3 sequence is CASSLRWGQETQYF. In DNA, the CDR3 is TGTGCCAGCAGTCTCAGATGGGGACAGGAGACCCAGTACTTC.

The chain combines TRBV24-1 with TRBJ1-1, with D perhaps matching TRBD1 (6 bases). The CDR3 loop spans 14 amino acids. Trimming cost V 5 bases and J 2 bases, with 11 bases left between them. Germline CDR1 reads KGHDR; CDR2 reads SFDVKD. The CDR3 loop reads CATSVGASNTEAFF. CDR3 DNA: TGTGCCACCAGTGTGGGGGCGAGTAACACTGAAGCTTTCTTT.

The J gene is TRBJ1-3, the V gene TRBV30; 7 bases are shared with TRBD1. Germline lookup yields CDR1 GTSNPN and CDR2 SVGIG (reference sequence). Trimming removed 2 bases from V and 0 bases from J; junction bases left unmatched: 4. The CDR3 totals 15 residues. This chain's CDR3 is CAWSKGQTSGNTIYF. In nucleotides, the CDR3 is TGTGCCTGGAGTAAGGGACAGACCTCTGGAAACACCATATATTTT. Based on the CDR3 plus reference TRBV30 and TRBJ1-3, the full variable domain is SQTIHQWPATLVQPVGSPLSLECTVEGTSNPNLYWYRQAAGRGLQLLFYSVGIGQISSEVPQNLSASRPQDRQFILSSKKLLLSDSGFYLCAWSKGQTSGNTIYFGEGSWLTVV.

V is TRBV12-3 or TRBV12-4 and J is TRBJ1-1, with no clear D. CDR3 length equals 12 residues. Between the trimmed V and J ends, which lost 7 bases and 4 bases, there was a span of 10 bases. This chain's CDR3 is CASKRVATEAFF. The DNA of the CDR3 is TGTGCCAGCAAGCGGGTAGCCACTGAAGCTTTCTTT.

The chain is built from TRBV6-5 and TRBJ2-1; 11 nucleotides match TRBD2. V trimming: 5 bases; J trimming: 4 bases; junction bases outside the gene matches: 4. The CDR3 is 15 residues long. From germline, CDR1 is MNHEY and CDR2 SVGAGI. CDR3 residues: CASSPGTSGYNEQFF. For the CDR3, the DNA is TGTGCCAGCAGTCCCGGGACTAGCGGATACAATGAGCAGTTCTTC.

The chain recombines TRBV4-1 with TRBJ2-7, with a possible D match to TRBD2 (6 bases). The V and J ends lost 0 bases and 10 bases respectively, with 16 bases between them. Germline-derived CDR1 and CDR2 are MGHRA and YSYEKL. This CDR3 is 14 amino acids long. CDR3 nucleotide sequence: TGCGCCAGCAGCCAAGAGCCAGGTGGAGGGAGCCAGTACTTC. As protein: CASSQEPGGGSQYF.

The CDR3 nucleotides read TGCAGCGTTAGTTATGGTAGATCGAACACTGAAGCTTTCTTT. Protein sequence: CSVSYGRSNTEAFF. V is TRBV29-1 and J is TRBJ1-1; no definite D call. V lost 5 bases to trimming and J lost 1 base, with 14 bases between them. Germline CDR1 is SQVTM and CDR2 is ANQGSEA. The length of the CDR3 is 14 residues.

The chain uses TRBV6-1 and TRBJ1-1, with a possible D match to TRBD1 (6 bases). Germline CDR1 and CDR2: MNHNS and SASEGT. The CDR3 is 14 residues long. V was cut by 2 bases and J by 4 bases, with 11 bases left in between. The CDR3 reads CASSENGGGTEAFF. The CDR3 DNA sequence: TGTGCCAGCAGTGAAAATGGGGGCGGCACTGAAGCTTTCTTT.

J is TRBJ2-7 and V is TRBV3-1 (or the pseudogene TRBV3-2); the match to TRBD2 covers 11 bases. V shed 5 bases and J 0 bases; nucleotides not matched to a gene: 3. The CDR3 is made up of 15 amino acids. Germline V gene sequence: CDR1 LGHDT, CDR2 YNNKEL (reference sequence). The CDR3 protein is CASSLTSGTSYEQYF. CDR3 DNA sequence: TGTGCCAGCAGCTTGACTAGCGGGACCTCCTACGAGCAGTACTTC.

This rearrangement joins TRBV11-2 to TRBJ1-3; D is undetermined. Germline CDR1 and CDR2: SGHAT and FQNNGV. CDR3 length equals 15 residues. The V end lost 3 bases, the J end lost 2 bases, and 11 bases lay between the germline ends. CDR3 sequence (DNA): TGTGCCAGCAGCTTCGCCGGAGGGACTGGAAACACCATATATTTT. As protein: CASSFAGGTGNTIYF.